This T cell receptor (beta chain) was identified during a study of T-cell memory formation after mild COVID-19 (dated by TCRdb to about 2021). General notes on the study: TCR sequence clusters from the two donors were largely donor specific. Longitudinal TCRalpha and TCRbeta repertoire sequencing tracked T-cell clones expanding and contracting after mild COVID-19 in a couple of donors. The cohort comprised two young, previously healthy adult volunteers, one female and one male. On the study overall, not on this receptor specifically: Balanced CD4/CD8 phenotypes were observed for clones contracting from day 15 to 85, whereas a bias towards CD4+ was observed for a second wave of clones expanding from day 15 to 37. Contracting CD4+ clones turned up mainly in the CM and EM memory subsets, whereas EMRA was where CD8+ clones were enriched. Only a couple of mild cases were covered by the study, and larger cohorts that include severe cases with pre-infection samples were considered necessary. Some responding clones were detected in pre-infection memory, which suggested that pre-existing cross-reactive memory T cells had joined the SARS-CoV-2 response. SARS-CoV-2 specificity of the second-wave clones peaking on day 37 was not confirmed.

Sequences MDHEN (CDR1) and SYDVKM (CDR2) are obtained from the germline V gene. The CDR3 goes from the cysteine to the phenylalanine over 14 residues. Solely the CDR3 DNA is kept, with 42 bases framed from the first base. Deletion took 6 bases off V and 4 bases off J, with a span of 12 bases between the germline ends. With regard to this clonotype: The specificity of this receptor is unknown. Per-base quality was not reported, and no clone a single base away is much larger than it.

Ficoll-Paque density gradient centrifugation was the method used to isolate PBMCs. The sequencer was an Illumina NovaSeq 6000. Using 5'RACE with constant-segment primers, TCRalpha and TCRbeta cDNA libraries were constructed, with sample barcodes and unique molecular identifiers added in the process. Trizol reagent was used to extract RNA from every sample. Libraries were amplified in two PCR steps, with a second sample barcode and Illumina TruSeq adapters added in the second step. Sequencing of the libraries was done on an Illumina NovaSeq, producing 2 x 150 bp paired-end reads. The study's own analysis went as follows. With migec v1.2.7, reads were demultiplexed and then collapsed into UMI-guided consensus sequences. Using mixcr v2.1.11, UMI consensuses were aligned to TRA and TRB V and J templates and then assembled into clonotypes. A clonotype was counted as expanded or contracted only when both edgeR and NoisET called the clonotype significant, with the noise models trained on biological replicates. edgeR calls used a false discovery rate-adjusted p below 0.01 and a log2 fold-change threshold of 1. As an exploratory analysis of dynamics, max-normalized trajectories of the 1000 most abundant clonotypes were examined with PCA combined with hierarchical clustering. Separately sequenced CD4+ and CD8+ repertoires were used to assign the CD4 or CD8 phenotype of responding clones. In TCRdb, the public reads were trimmed at Q25 with fastp and aligned with MiXCR, with productive beta chains retained. One record per CDR3 amino acid sequence lists the most common genes and DNA. The V and J calls reflect TCRdb's pipeline rather than the authors' work. The sample records roughly 500,000 distinct CDR3 sequences, 20% of which are singletons. The leading ten clones occupy approximately 12% of the sample.

The chain employs TRBV28 and TRBJ2-2; the best D guess is TRBD1, with 5 bases matching. The source of this sequence is an adult woman who had mild COVID-19 (a few samples of this study predate the infection). The sample titles of this study are shuffled in the database, so cell type and time point are left out; the donor was told from shared clones. The specimen was PBMCs or a T cell subset sorted from them (not recorded which). The CDR3 amino acid sequence is: CASSPQGFTGELFF. The DNA sequence is TGTGCCAGCAGCCCCCAGGGATTCACCGGGGAGCTGTTTTTT.